The present T cell receptor (beta chain) was sequenced within a study of T cell responses to AZD1222 COVID-19 vaccine. Trimming removed 4 bases from V and 4 bases from J, with 12 bases in between. There are 14 residues in the CDR3. Germline V CDR1 and CDR2: SGHRS, YFSETQ. TCRdb keeps only in-frame clones here, not all; method: immunoSEQ multiplex PCR. Of about 140,000 clones in the sample, approximately 90% were seen once. The sequence was collected from an adult in good health. Material: peripheral blood, obtained on day 0 of AZD1222 vaccination. The rearrangement joins TRBV5-1 to TRBJ1-5; TRBD1 is a possible D gene (5 bases). In nucleotides, the CDR3 is TGCGCCAGCAGCCCGACAGACTTAAATCAGCCCCAGCATTTT. Translated, it gives CASSPTDLNQPQHF.